The present TCR beta chain was sequenced within a study of T cell repertoires in ileal Crohn's disease. Notes on the study in general: Compared with CD4 T cells, sorted CD8 cells carried more expanded clones.

Adults with ileal or ileocolonic Crohn's disease and an indication for resection were eligible. Here immunoSEQ multiplex PCR was the method, and the copy in TCRdb shows in-frame clones only, minus some. Of about 5,500 clones detected, roughly 80% appear once; the ten largest clones hold 20% to 30%. Worth noting for this clone: The antigen is unknown. Other DNA sequences of this sample code for an identical CDR3.

This clonotype originated in an adult with Crohn's disease. Input material: ileal tissue.

CDR3 amino acids: CASSSRQGYGYTF. As DNA, the CDR3 is TGTGCCAGCAGCTCCCGACAGGGGTATGGCTACACCTTC. The chain links TRBV7-3 to TRBJ1-2; 8 nucleotides match TRBD1. Germline lookup yields CDR1 SGHTA and CDR2 FQGTGA. The V gene end was trimmed by 4 bases and the J gene end by 5 bases; junction bases not matched to a gene: 3. The CDR3 consists of 13 residues.